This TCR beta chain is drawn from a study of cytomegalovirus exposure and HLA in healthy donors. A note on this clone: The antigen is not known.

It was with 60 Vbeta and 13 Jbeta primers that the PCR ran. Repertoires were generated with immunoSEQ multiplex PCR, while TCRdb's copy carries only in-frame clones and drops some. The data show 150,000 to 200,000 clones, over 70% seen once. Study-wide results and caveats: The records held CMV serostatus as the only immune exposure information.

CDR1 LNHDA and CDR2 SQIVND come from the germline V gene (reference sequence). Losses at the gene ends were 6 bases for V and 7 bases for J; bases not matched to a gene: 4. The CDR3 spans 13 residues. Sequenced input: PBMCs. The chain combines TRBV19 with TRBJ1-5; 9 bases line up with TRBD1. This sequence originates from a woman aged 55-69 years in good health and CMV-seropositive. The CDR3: CASRGTGQQPQHF. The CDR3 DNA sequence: TGTGCCAGTAGGGGGACAGGGCAACAGCCCCAGCATTTT.